The sequence of this T cell receptor beta chain was determined in a study of T-cell reconstitution after alpha-beta-depleted transplantation in children. The sample holds a few counts of this clonotype. Antigen: not known. Germline CDR1 and CDR2: MNHEY and SMNVEV (reference sequence). Trimming cost V 1 base and J 4 bases, with 5 bases left between them. This CDR3 contains 13 residues. General observations from the study: Surviving recipient T cells and thymic progenitors produced the high day-60 TCRbeta diversity seen in some patients.

Construction of the TCRbeta library involved unique molecular identifiers. TCRdb analysed the PCR reads with MiXCR anew, one entry per CDR3 protein. This table holds about 980,000 distinct CDR3 sequences, about 26% found once. This material consisted of PBMCs, mostly from graft donor cells, taken 360 days after TCRalphabeta/CD19-depleted stem cell transplant. The chain is built from TRBV27 and TRBJ2-1; unclear D gene. The sequence was obtained from a boy less than two years old who had a stem cell transplant for SCID, so the T cells may come from the graft donor. The CDR3 protein is CASSLWDYNEQFF. CDR3 sequence (DNA): TGTGCCAGCAGTTTATGGGATTACAATGAGCAGTTCTTC.